This TCR beta chain derives from a study of blood T cell repertoires in COVID-19. In the study overall: Both acute and convalescent COVID-19 samples were obtained from the United States, Italy and Spain. Nucleic acid was either cDNA or gDNA, and it came from T cells, B-cell-depleted T cells, or PBMCs.

The method was immunoSEQ multiplex PCR; TCRdb's version includes in-frame clones alone and lacks a portion of them. This table has 150,000 to 200,000 clones, about 77% appearing once. V lost 4 bases and J lost 0; bases outside the gene matches: 8. Germline assignment: CDR1 MDHEN and CDR2 SYDVKM. The CDR3 is 16 residues long. The rearrangement joins TRBV28 to TRBJ1-2; 7 positions agree with TRBD1. The sample consisted of peripheral blood. The source of this sequence is a woman at least 80 years old with active or convalescent COVID-19. Written as DNA, the CDR3 is TGTGCCAGCAGTTCCAACATGGGACAGCCTAACTATGGCTACACCTTC. Translating it yields CASSSNMGQPNYGYTF.